These 23 T cell receptor beta chains originate from one sample sequenced in a study of neurological immune-mediated disorders. TCRdb reprocessed the 5' RACE reads with MiXCR, giving one entry per CDR3 protein. The sample holds about 66,000 distinct CDR3 sequences, 4.5% seen once. Specimen: PBMCs. The receptors were gathered from a man aged 25-45 years with multiple sclerosis.

The J gene is TRBJ2-3, the V gene TRBV7-6, with D unresolved. Trimming pared 6 bases from V and 3 bases from J, leaving 13 bases between. From germline, CDR1 is SGHVS and CDR2 FNYEAQ. The CDR3 consists of 14 residues. The CDR3 DNA is TGTGCCAGCAGTCCCGGTTGGGGAACAGATACGCAGTATTTT. Translated, it gives CASSPGWGTDTQYF.

This clonotype was counted many times. The chain couples TRBV4-1 to TRBJ1-1, with D possibly TRBD1 on 5 matching bases. The germline gives CDR1 MGHRA, CDR2 YSYEKL. The CDR3 has 19 amino acids. V was cut by 1 base and J by 0 bases, with 21 bases left in between. This CDR3 is CASSQGLIRGRRLNTEAFF. CDR3 bases: TGCGCCAGCAGCCAAGGTTTAATTAGGGGACGGAGGCTGAACACTGAAGCTTTCTTT.

This clonotype was recorded many times. The rearrangement joins TRBV7-9 to TRBJ1-2; D may be TRBD1 (6 bases). CDR3 length: 15 residues. Between the trimmed V and J ends, which lost 4 bases and 5 bases, there was a span of 17 bases. Germline V gene sequence: CDR1 SEHNR, CDR2 FQNEAQ (reference sequence). CDR3 coding DNA: TGTGCCAGCAGCTCCGTTCGGGGGGCGCATTATGGCTACACCTTC. This encodes CASSSVRGAHYGYTF. The complete variable domain, with remaining parts taken from reference TRBV7-9 and TRBJ1-2, reads DTGVSQNPRHKITKRGQNVTFRCDPISEHNRLYWYRQTLGQGPEFLTYFQNEAQLEKSRLLSDRFSAERPKGSFSTLEIQRTEQGDSAMYLCASSSVRGAHYGYTFGSGTRLTVV.

By sample fraction, this clonotype is large (0.1 to 1%). This chain uses TRBV7-9 with TRBJ1-3; 9 bases line up with TRBD1. The germline CDR1 and CDR2 sequences are SEHNR and FQNEAQ (reference sequence). The V segment lost 1 base and the J segment 4 bases; nucleotides outside the gene matches: 2. CDR3 length equals 15 residues. Here the CDR3 DNA reads TGTGCCAGCAGCTTAGACAGGGGGCGCGGAAACACCATATATTTT. Its protein is CASSLDRGRGNTIYF.

As to this clonotype: Sequence at one end of the junction differs from germline and may be a read error. The J gene is TRBJ1-5, the V gene TRBV10-3, with no clear D. Germline assignment: CDR1 ENHRY and CDR2 SYGVKD. This CDR3 spans 13 amino acids. The CDR3 loop is CASHGTSNQPQNF. DNA for the CDR3: TGTGCCAGTCATGGAACTAGCAATCAGCCCCAGAATTTT.

This clonotype was seen repeatedly, ten times or more. The chain uses TRBV7-8 and TRBJ2-7; 9 bases are a match to TRBD1. CDR3 length: 15 residues. CDR1 is SGHVS and CDR2 is FQNEAQ in the germline V gene. V dropped 5 bases and J dropped 2; count of bases not matched to a gene: 7. In DNA, the CDR3 is TGTGCCAGCAGCCTGCCGGGACAGGGAACCTACGAGCAGTACTTC. Protein sequence: CASSLPGQGTYEQYF.

With respect to this clonotype: The junction and the germline gene differ at one end; a read error may be behind it. The V gene is TRBV19, the J gene TRBJ1-5; D call uncertain. CDR3 length: 14 amino acids. Germline V gives CDR1 LNHDA, CDR2 SQIVND (reference sequence). In DNA, the CDR3 is TGTGCCAGTAGTATAGATACGGGGAATCAGCCCCAGAATTTT. Protein product: CASSIDTGNQPQNF.

The table lists this clonotype with many counts. DNA for the CDR3: TGCAGTGCTAGAGGTGGGGGGTCAACTAATGAAAAACTGTTTTTT. Its translation: CSARGGGSTNEKLFF. The chain uses TRBV20-1 and TRBJ1-4; tentative D call: TRBD1 (5 bases). The CDR3 is made up of 15 amino acids. The germline V and J ends were trimmed by 1 base and 0 bases, with 9 bases remaining between them. Germline V gene sequence: CDR1 DFQATT, CDR2 SNEGSKA (reference sequence).

J is TRBJ2-7 and V is TRBV20-1; D not resolved. CDR3 length equals 14 residues. Trimming stripped 0 bases from V and 0 bases from J, with 9 bases between. Per the germline V gene, CDR1 is DFQATT and CDR2 is SNEGSKA (reference sequence). Written as DNA, the CDR3 is TGCAGTGCTAGAGATGAGACGGCCTCCTACGAGCAGTACTTC. Its protein is CSARDETASYEQYF.

This clonotype was observed at least ten times. The CDR3 spells CASSSTGNYPDTQYF. The CDR3 nucleotides read TGTGCCAGCAGTTCGACAGGGAATTATCCAGATACGCAGTATTTT. The V and J genes are TRBV27 and TRBJ2-3, with 7 nucleotides matching TRBD1. V trimming: 4 bases; J trimming: 4 bases; junction bases outside the gene matches: 8. CDR3 length: 15 residues. CDR1 is MNHEY, CDR2 SMNVEV, per germline (reference sequence).

This clonotype was picked up many times. The chain links TRBV20-1 to TRBJ2-2, with D tentatively TRBD1 or TRBD2 (7 bases each). The length of the CDR3 is 15 residues. The ends were cut back, 3 bases at V and 7 bases at J, with 18 bases in the middle. In germline, CDR1 is DFQATT, CDR2 SNEGSKA (reference sequence). CDR3 bases: TGCAGTGCTAGCCGCGACCAGGGGGGGAGCGGGGAGCTGTTTTTT. Translated, it gives CSASRDQGGSGELFF.

This clonotype showed up just a few times. This chain joins TRBV27 and TRBJ2-7; 9 bases are a match to TRBD1. CDR1 MNHEY and CDR2 SMNVEV come from the germline V gene (reference sequence). The CDR3 has 15 amino acids. V shed 0 bases and J 2 bases; nucleotides not matched to a gene: 2. The CDR3 region has the DNA TGTGCCAGCAGTTTATCTACAGGGGGCACCTACGAGCAGTACTTC. This sequence encodes CASSLSTGGTYEQYF.

Many counts were recorded for this clonotype. The V and J genes are TRBV3-1 and TRBJ1-3, with a weak D call TRBD1 (5 bases). The CDR3 has 15 amino acids. The V gene lost 3 bases and the J gene lost 0 bases, with 9 bases spanning the gap. CDR1 LGHDT and CDR2 YNNKEL come from the germline V gene (reference sequence). The CDR3: CASSQGRISGNTIYF. The CDR3 coding sequence is TGTGCCAGCAGCCAGGGACGGATCTCTGGAAACACCATATATTTT.

This clonotype was counted only a few times. V gene TRBV11-2 combines with J gene TRBJ2-3, with 8 nucleotides matching TRBD1. This CDR3 is 15 amino acids long. Germline V CDR1 and CDR2: SGHAT, FQNNGV. V lost 4 bases and J lost 0; bases outside the gene matches: 3. Here the CDR3 reads CASSSWTGSTDTQYF. In nucleotides, the CDR3 is TGTGCCAGCAGCTCTTGGACAGGGAGCACAGATACGCAGTATTTT.

This clonotype was seen at least ten times. This chain connects TRBV6-5 to TRBJ1-4; TRBD1 is a possible D gene (6 bases). CDR3 length equals 15 residues. Per the germline V gene, CDR1 is MNHEY and CDR2 is SVGAGI. V was pared by 4 bases and J by 8 bases, with 17 bases between. The CDR3 bases are TGTGCCAGCAGTTCCCTGGGGGGGCGCCGGGAAAAACTGTTTTTT. This sequence encodes CASSSLGGRREKLFF.

The rearrangement uses TRBV7-8 and TRBJ1-1, with a possible D match to TRBD1 (5 bases). Trimming cost V 2 bases and J 7 bases, with 8 bases left between them. Germline CDR1 is SGHVS and CDR2 is FQNEAQ. There are 12 residues in the CDR3. The CDR3 here is CASSLFGGEAFF. CDR3 DNA sequence: TGTGCCAGCAGCTTATTCGGGGGTGAAGCTTTCTTT.

This clonotype was detected ten times or more. The chain combines TRBV5-1 with TRBJ2-2; D gene uncertain. CDR1 SGHRS and CDR2 YFSETQ come from the germline V gene. This CDR3 is 15 amino acids long. V was trimmed by 4 bases and J by 0 bases, leaving 10 bases between them. The CDR3 protein is CASSPQHTNTGELFF. DNA of the CDR3: TGCGCCAGCAGCCCACAGCACACGAACACCGGGGAGCTGTTTTTT.

This clonotype has at least ten counts. CDR3 in amino acids: CASSPGPSYGYTF. In DNA form, the CDR3 reads TGTGCCAGCAGCCCGGGACCGAGCTATGGCTACACCTTC. The chain couples TRBV2 to TRBJ1-2; maybe TRBD1 (5 bases). The germline V and J ends were trimmed by 6 bases and 4 bases, with 12 bases remaining between them. This CDR3 spans 13 amino acids. Looked up from germline, CDR1 is SNHLY and CDR2 is FYNNEI.

About this clonotype itself: A read error may explain this, as a much larger clone is one base away. CDR3 sequence (DNA): TGTGCCAGCAGACCTCAGTGGGGTCAGCCCCAGAATTTT. Translating it yields CASRPQWGQPQNF. The chain combines TRBV6-5 with TRBJ1-5; D not resolved. CDR3 length equals 13 residues. Germline CDR1 and CDR2: MNHEY and SVGAGI.

This clonotype was found many times. The V and J genes are TRBV28 and TRBJ1-5; tentatively, D is TRBD1 (5 bases). Trimming took off 9 bases at V and 6 bases at J, with 12 bases between the two ends. The CDR3 has 12 amino acids. CDR1 and CDR2 from the germline V gene are MDHEN and SYDVKM. The CDR3 DNA follows: TGTGCCAGTCGTCGGGGGAGTCAGCCCCAGCATTTT. It yields the protein CASRRGSQPQHF. The full variable domain, completed using reference TRBV28 and TRBJ1-5, is DVKVTQSSRYLVKRTGEKVFLECVQDMDHENMFWYRQDPGLGLRLIYFSYDVKMKEKGDIPEGYSVSREKKERFSLILESASTNQTSMYLCASRRGSQPQHFGDGTRLSIL.

Ten or more counts support this clonotype. The chain couples TRBV12-3 or TRBV12-4 to TRBJ2-3; D unresolved. This CDR3 contains 13 residues. With 2 bases removed from V and 7 bases from J, the gap between germline ends came to 10 bases. In DNA form, the CDR3 reads TGTGCCAGCAGTTTAACGCCAGAGAATACGCAGTATTTT. Amino acid sequence: CASSLTPENTQYF.

This clonotype was observed many times. The CDR3 region has the DNA TGCGCCAGCAGCTTGGGGTTGGAAGAATGGATAGAAAAACTGTTTTTT. Its translation: CASSLGLEEWIEKLFF. The V and J genes are TRBV5-1 and TRBJ1-4, with D hard to call. Germline V gene sequence: CDR1 SGHRS, CDR2 YFSETQ. Deletions cut 0 bases from V and 8 bases from J, with 17 bases between. The CDR3 has 16 amino acids.

This clonotype showed up many times. The gene calls are TRBV6-1 and TRBJ1-1; D ambiguous. With 3 bases removed from V and 0 bases from J, the gap between germline ends came to 8 bases. Germline-derived CDR1 and CDR2 are MNHNS and SASEGT. This CDR3 is 14 amino acids long. The CDR3 bases are TGTGCCAGCAGTGAGGTAGCGTTGAACACTGAAGCTTTCTTT. This encodes CASSEVALNTEAFF.